A single T cell receptor beta chain is shown here with its context. J gave up 8 bases and V 3 bases, and 6 bases lay outside the gene matches. CDR3 length: 13 amino acids. This entry belongs to a study of blood T cell repertoires in COVID-19. About the research overall: Sources were T cells, B-cell-depleted T cells, or PBMCs; the material itself was cDNA or gDNA.

It was during active infection that Seattle patients were enrolled and then longitudinally followed. The data were produced by immunoSEQ multiplex PCR, yet TCRdb's version contains in-frame clones alone and is incomplete. This table holds around 260,000 clones, roughly 84% found once. This chain links TRBV12-3 or TRBV12-4 with TRBJ1-2; 7 nucleotides agree with TRBD1. This TCR came from a person in their 70s with COVID-19, enrolled during active disease. Sequencing was carried out using peripheral blood. CDR3 protein: CASSFITGAGYTF. In nucleotides, the CDR3 is TGTGCCAGCAGTTTTATAACAGGGGCAGGCTACACCTTC.